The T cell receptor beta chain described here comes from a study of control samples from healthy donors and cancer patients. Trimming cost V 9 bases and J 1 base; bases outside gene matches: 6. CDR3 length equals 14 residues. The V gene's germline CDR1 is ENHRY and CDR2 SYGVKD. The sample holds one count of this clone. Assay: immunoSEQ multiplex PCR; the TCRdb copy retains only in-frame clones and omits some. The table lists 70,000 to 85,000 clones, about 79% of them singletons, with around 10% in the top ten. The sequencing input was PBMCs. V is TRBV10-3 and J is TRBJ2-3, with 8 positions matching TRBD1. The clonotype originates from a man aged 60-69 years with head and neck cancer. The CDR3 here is CAIQGAVGTDTQYF. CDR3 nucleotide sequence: TGTGCCATTCAGGGGGCGGTGGGCACAGATACGCAGTATTTT.